This TCR beta chain was identified in a study of graft-versus-host responses after intestinal transplantation. Whole-study context: Multivisceral, liver-intestinal, or isolated intestinal grafts went to recipients.

Worth noting for this clone: Antigen specificity is unknown.

V was cut by 4 bases and J by 3 bases, with 16 bases left in between. The germline CDR1 and CDR2 sequences are MDHEN and SYDVKM. The length of the CDR3 is 16 residues. Measured with immunoSEQ multiplex PCR; TCRdb has only the in-frame clones, and not every one. The sample lists about 120,000 clones, 85% to 95% seen once, with over 0.1% in the top ten. Source: unstimulated CD4+ T cells sorted from spleen or lymph node cells, taken before intestinal transplant. V is TRBV28 and J is TRBJ1-5; the D gene is possibly TRBD1 (6 bases). The TCR originated in a human donor who received an intestinal transplant. The CDR3 is CASSSPWGAPNQPQHF. CDR3 nucleotides: TGTGCCAGCAGTTCCCCCTGGGGGGCGCCCAATCAGCCCCAGCATTTT.